This entry describes one T cell receptor (beta chain). This receptor's antigen is unknown. No clone much larger than this one lies a single base away; base qualities are absent. TCR CDR3 regions were amplified from genomic DNA by multiplex PCR using the deep immunoSEQ assay. Extracted genomic DNA from each cell subset was spread evenly across all wells of several immunoSEQ 96-well plates, with each plate serving as a replicate. For sorted subsets, 150 to 250 ng of genomic DNA, equivalent to roughly 33,000 T cell genomes, went into each replicate PCR. The purified libraries were quantified using a Qubit 3.0 fluorometer, sized with a Bioanalyzer 2100, and then quantified again using the KAPA Library Quantification kit. Each immunoSEQ 96-well plate was sequenced on its own single-read 150-cycle Illumina NextSeq 550 flow cell. In the authors' own workflow: Because only junctional sequences without quality scores were contained in the immunoSEQ output, filtering matching that applied to full-length reads could not be performed. Sequences were annotated with PyIR, a Python wrapper for IgBLAST v1.9, using IMGT germline references to assign V/J genes and CDR3. Reads were removed for weak V/J assignments (E-value above 1e-6), missing CDR3, stop codons, out-of-frame junctions, or ambiguous translated residues. V3J clonotypes were defined as sequences sharing the same inferred V gene, J gene, and CDR3 amino acid sequence. Percentage overlap between repertoires was calculated by dividing the number of shared unique clonotypes by the size of the smaller repertoire. Repertoire richness was assessed with RTK rarefaction, the Chao1 estimator, and Recon v2.1 estimates of unobserved clonotypes. OLGA was used to compute generation probabilities for all TCRbeta clonotypes that the gDNA method yielded from several donors. This is the immuneACCESS table as TCRdb keeps it, with only in-frame sequences that have V and J called. A part of the clones is gone; compared with another copy, unresolved V genes explain less than half, and the rest is unexplained. V and J calls plus clone size are reproduced from that table; the DNA served to infer D and trimming. Across this sample there are fewer than 700,000 clones, with roughly 96% seen only once. The top ten constitute approximately 0.11% of the sample.

The germline V gene supplies CDR1 SQVTM and CDR2 ANQGSEA. From its cysteine to its phenylalanine, the CDR3 spans 12 amino acids. Only the CDR3 DNA is retained, 36 bases long and in frame from the first base. CD8 naive samples were obtained by positive selection for CCR7 among CD45RO-negative cells, yielding a CD45RA+CCR7+ population from which TemRA cells were excluded. The donors were healthy, HIV-negative adults who had no recently reported acute infections or vaccinations. Only Caucasian adults living in Nashville, Tennessee, USA were represented among the donors. Blood was obtained by leukapheresis, after which PBMCs were separated by Ficoll-Histopaque density gradient centrifugation and cryopreserved in liquid nitrogen vapor phase. Analytical flow cytometry was used to check the purity and quantity of every magnetically sorted T cell population. Genomic DNA was isolated from every sorted fraction and measured by UV absorbance on a Nanodrop 2000c.

The data stem from a study of shared clonotypes between healthy human individuals (dated by TCRdb to 2018 to 2021). For the wider study: The cohort included a few men and a couple of women between 18 and 49 years of age. For each donor, CD4 naive and CD4 memory were each run on three plates, CD8 naive on two plates, and CD8 memory on one plate. To estimate repertoire size and how much clonotypes are shared between individuals, the study performed deep sequencing of blood TCR repertoires from five healthy adults. To increase sequencing depth and limit assay-specific biases, different laboratories used diverse techniques to prepare libraries and sequence TCR repertoires. Leukapheresis yielded between about 0.94 and 8.9 billion PBMCs per donor. General study outcomes and caveats: Because the study included only a small number of donors, the genetic and exposure-history diversity represented was limited. Sharing across a few donors was observed for around 5% of naive CD4, about 4% of naive CD8, roughly 2.3% of memory CD4, and over 0.3% of memory CD8 clonotypes. Larger estimated clonotype richness was generally found for naive subsets than for memory subsets. Compared with non-shared clonotypes, clonotypes shared by all four sorted-subset donors had higher generation probabilities. Incomplete sequencing was indicated by rarefaction of sorted-subset datasets, despite the large sequencing depth. Sampling was restricted to blood, and TCR repertoires in tissues likely differ from the TCR repertoires found in blood. Pairwise subsampling led to the expectation that sequencing depth would affect the degree of clonotype sharing among donors.

This chain is built from TRBV29-1 and TRBJ2-5; no D gene can be assigned with confidence. The closer fit of TRBJ2-7 to the DNA end suggests the J call may be wrong. The sample consisted of naive CD8+ T cells sorted from blood. The label giving this sample's cell subset or site can be read as: CD45RA+CCR7+. The clonotype originates from a woman between 25 and 40 years old in good health. This receptor has the CDR3 CSVTWDSYEQYF. DNA sequence: TGCAGCGTTACTTGGGACTCCTACGAGCAGTACTTC.